Presented here are 19 T cell receptor beta chains from one specimen sequenced in a study of blood T cell repertoires in COVID-19. Generated by immunoSEQ multiplex PCR, the TCRdb table keeps only in-frame clones and is missing some. The sample holds more than 100,000 clones; 85% to 90% are singletons and the top ten take about 2.5%. The sample was peripheral blood. The receptors stem from a man between 50 and 59 years old with active COVID-19.

The chain couples TRBV7-2 to TRBJ2-5, with D unclear. Trimming stripped 6 bases from V and 4 bases from J, with 9 bases between. The CDR3 is 12 residues long. CDR1 and CDR2 from the germline V gene are SGHTA and FQGNSA. This CDR3 reads CASRQVGETQYF. The CDR3 bases are TGTGCCAGCAGGCAGGTGGGAGAGACCCAGTACTTC.

CDR3 region: CASSPDRVVYF. The DNA for the CDR3 is TGTGCCAGCAGTCCGGACAGGGTAGTGTATTTT. The V gene is TRBV6-5, the J gene TRBJ2-3; 8 nucleotides agree with TRBD1. The CDR3 covers 11 residues. Germline loops: CDR1 MNHEY, CDR2 SVGAGI. Germline trimming cut 5 bases from V and 14 bases from J; bases unmatched to any gene: 6.

This clone came up a few times. This sequence joins TRBV19 and TRBJ1-5; weak D call: TRBD1 (5 bases). CDR1 and CDR2 (germline): LNHDA, SQIVND (reference sequence). This CDR3 has 15 residues. V lost 6 bases, J lost 6 bases, and 18 bases lay in between. CDR3 sequence: CASRNIRVGVQPQHF. The CDR3 bases are TGTGCCAGTAGAAACATCAGGGTTGGCGTTCAGCCCCAGCATTTT.

J is TRBJ2-3 and V is TRBV4-2, with 9 bases that match TRBD2. Germline V gives CDR1 LGHNA, CDR2 YNFKEQ. J lost 4 bases, V lost 0 bases, and 5 bases had no gene match. The CDR3 extends over 16 amino acids. CDR3 in DNA: TGTGCCAGCAGCCAAGAAAGCGGGGGGAGCGCAGATACGCAGTATTTT. This codes for CASSQESGGSADTQYF.

The rearrangement uses TRBV4-1 and TRBJ2-7, with a possible D match to TRBD2 (6 bases). Germline V gives CDR1 MGHRA, CDR2 YSYEKL. The V and J ends lost 4 bases and 7 bases respectively, with 20 bases between them. The CDR3 contains 15 residues. CDR3 DNA sequence: TGCGCCAGCAGCCGGGGGACCGGGGAGGATTGGGAGCAGTACTTC. Protein product: CASSRGTGEDWEQYF.

In its sample, this clone was seen once. V gene TRBV7-2 combines with J gene TRBJ2-1; 9 nucleotides agree with TRBD2. Looked up from germline, CDR1 is SGHTA and CDR2 is FQGNSA. J lost 16 bases, V lost 3 bases, and 4 bases had no gene match. CDR3 size: 11 residues. The CDR3 is CASSFSGGQFF. Here the CDR3 DNA reads TGTGCCAGCAGCTTTAGCGGGGGCCAATTCTTC.

The V gene is TRBV10-3, the J gene TRBJ1-1, with D uncertain. Germline V gene sequence: CDR1 ENHRY, CDR2 SYGVKD. There are 13 residues in the CDR3. Trimming removed 7 bases at V and 1 base at J, with 10 bases between. CDR3 nucleotide sequence: TGTGCCATCAATCAAAGGAGGAACACTGAAGCTTTCTTT. Translated, it gives CAINQRRNTEAFF.

The V and J genes are TRBV6-4 and TRBJ2-2; 11 nucleotides agree with TRBD1. This CDR3 is 14 amino acids long. Germline values: CDR1 MRHNA, CDR2 SNTAGT. Trimming cost V 4 bases and J 6 bases; bases outside gene matches: 1. DNA for the CDR3: TGTGCCAGCAGTGCGGGACAGGGGGCCGGGGAGCTGTTTTTT. It translates to CASSAGQGAGELFF.

V is TRBV4-3 and J is TRBJ2-3; TRBD2 is a possible D gene (5 bases). CDR1 LGHNA and CDR2 YSLEER come from the germline V gene. This CDR3 is 14 amino acids long. Deletions cut 1 base from V and 4 bases from J, with 9 bases between. CDR3 amino acids: CASSQAAGSDTQYF. In DNA form, the CDR3 reads TGCGCCAGCAGCCAAGCGGCGGGCTCAGATACGCAGTATTTT.

The V gene is TRBV24-1, the J gene TRBJ2-3; no clear D. The CDR3 is 13 amino acids. Trimming removed 4 bases at V and 0 bases at J, with 4 bases between. Per the germline V gene, CDR1 is KGHDR and CDR2 is SFDVKD. The CDR3 here is CATSDVSTDTQYF. The DNA of the CDR3 is TGTGCCACCAGTGACGTTAGCACAGATACGCAGTATTTT.

The chain carries TRBV7-9 and TRBJ1-1, with TRBD1 as a possible D gene (5 bases). This CDR3 spans 13 amino acids. The V gene lost 11 bases and the J gene lost 1 base, with 14 bases spanning the gap. Germline loops: CDR1 SEHNR, CDR2 FQNEAQ (reference sequence). CDR3 loop: CAFGGYANTEAFF. The DNA of the CDR3 is TGTGCCTTTGGGGGGTACGCGAACACTGAAGCTTTCTTT.

The V and J genes are TRBV5-1 and TRBJ1-1; 7 bases map to TRBD1. Germline CDR1 is SGHRS and CDR2 is YFSETQ. The CDR3 loop spans 14 amino acids. V lost 3 bases, J lost 0 bases, and 2 bases stayed unmatched. For the CDR3, the DNA is TGCGCCAGCAGCTCACAGGGGATGAACACTGAAGCTTTCTTT. It specifies CASSSQGMNTEAFF.

A word on this clone: One end of the junction is discordant with germline, which a read error may explain. The V gene is TRBV7-7, the J gene TRBJ2-2, with TRBD2 identical over 7 bases. The CDR3 loop spans 14 amino acids. Per germline, CDR1 SSHAT and CDR2 FNYEAQ (reference sequence). CDR3 sequence (DNA): TGTGCTAGCAGCCCGGGGGGAAGGACCGGGGAGCTGTTTTTT. Its translation: CASSPGGRTGELFF.

CDR3 loop: CASSTRTGGKNIQYF. The CDR3 region has the DNA TGCGCCAGCAGCACACGGACAGGGGGTAAAAACATTCAGTACTTC. The chain uses TRBV5-1 and TRBJ2-4, with 10 bases matching TRBD1. Trimming took 4 bases from V and 4 from J; bases not matched to a gene: 5. Germline V lookup: CDR1 SGHRS, CDR2 YFSETQ. This CDR3 region has 15 residues.

Points on this clone: At one of its ends the junction is not consistent with the germline gene, which may arise from a read error. The genes are TRBV7-9 and TRBJ2-3, with a tentative D call TRBD1 (5 bases). Germline assignment: CDR1 SEHNR and CDR2 FQNEAQ (reference sequence). The CDR3 is 16 amino acids. The CDR3 reads CASSLGHPTSTDTQYF. The DNA of the CDR3 is TGTGCCAGCAGTTTAGGACACCCTACTAGCACAGATACGCAGTATTTT.

The chain is built from TRBV19 and TRBJ2-5, with D perhaps TRBD2 (5 bases). Germline lookup yields CDR1 LNHDA and CDR2 SQIVND (reference sequence). The CDR3 contains 13 residues. V was clipped by 4 bases and J by 11 bases, with 17 bases between them. The CDR3 nucleotides are TGTGCCAGTAGTACAGGACTCACCCCGGGGCAGTACTTC. Translation gives CASSTGLTPGQYF.

This chain links TRBV19 with TRBJ2-7, with D possibly matching TRBD1 (6 bases). CDR1 is LNHDA, CDR2 SQIVND, per germline (reference sequence). The CDR3 is 12 amino acids. The V gene lost 5 bases and the J gene lost 7 bases, with 12 bases spanning the gap. CDR3 coding DNA: TGTGCCAGTAGTGCCCGTAGGGGGGAGCAGTACTTC. It translates to CASSARRGEQYF.

CDR3 nucleotides: TGTGCCAGCAGTGCCCAGAAGTATAGGACAGGGAGGACCGGGGAGCTGTTTTTT. Translating it yields CASSAQKYRTGRTGELFF. The chain joins TRBV2 to TRBJ2-2, with 8 positions matching TRBD1. The CDR3 runs to 18 residues. In germline, CDR1 is SNHLY, CDR2 FYNNEI. With 4 bases clipped from V and 5 bases from J, the junction kept 15 bases outside the gene matches. The complete variable domain, with remaining parts taken from reference TRBV2 and TRBJ2-2, reads EPEVTQTPSHQVTQMGQEVILRCVPISNHLYFYWYRQILGQKVEFLVSFYNNEISEKSEIFDDQFSVERPDGSNFTLKIRSTKLEDSAMYFCASSAQKYRTGRTGELFFGEGSRLTVL.

This sequence joins TRBV18 and TRBJ2-3; TRBD2 matches at 8 bases. After removal of 6 bases from V and 1 base from J, the junction contained 6 bases not matched to a gene. This CDR3 is built from 15 residues. From germline, CDR1 is KGHSH and CDR2 LQKENI. In DNA form, the CDR3 reads TGTGCCAGCTCCCCCGGGACTAGTCGCACAGATACGCAGTATTTT. Translation gives CASSPGTSRTDTQYF. Full variable domain (outside the CDR3, taken from reference TRBV18 and TRBJ2-3): NAGVMQNPRHLVRRRGQEARLRCSPMKGHSHVYWYRQLPEEGLKFMVYLQKENIIDESGMPKERFSAEFPKEGPSILRIQQVVRGDSAAYFCASSPGTSRTDTQYFGPGTRLTVL.